The present TCR beta chain was sequenced within a study of T-cell memory formation after mild COVID-19. The study, taken as a whole, reports: A balance of CD4 and CD8 characterized clones contracting day 15 to 85, whereas later expanders leaned CD4+.

From 5'RACE with constant-segment primers came TCR alpha and TCR beta cDNA libraries that carried sample barcodes and UMIs. TCRdb ran MiXCR on the 5' RACE reads and lists one entry per CDR3 protein. This sample has some 440,000 distinct CDR3 sequences, with 20% to 30% found just once. Only a few counts were recorded for this clonotype. Its target is not known. This CDR3 has 13 amino acids. V was pared by 3 bases and J by 0 bases, with 8 bases between. CDR1 and CDR2 from the germline V gene are GTSNPN and SVGIG (reference sequence). Sequencing was done on a sample of PBMCs or a T cell subset sorted from them (not recorded which). The receptor's source is an adult woman who had mild COVID-19 (a few samples of this study predate the infection). Cell type and time point are not known. The chain couples TRBV30 to TRBJ1-1; D is uncertain. CDR3 loop: CAWSRVMNTEAFF. CDR3 sequence (DNA): TGTGCCTGGAGCCGGGTAATGAACACTGAAGCTTTCTTT.